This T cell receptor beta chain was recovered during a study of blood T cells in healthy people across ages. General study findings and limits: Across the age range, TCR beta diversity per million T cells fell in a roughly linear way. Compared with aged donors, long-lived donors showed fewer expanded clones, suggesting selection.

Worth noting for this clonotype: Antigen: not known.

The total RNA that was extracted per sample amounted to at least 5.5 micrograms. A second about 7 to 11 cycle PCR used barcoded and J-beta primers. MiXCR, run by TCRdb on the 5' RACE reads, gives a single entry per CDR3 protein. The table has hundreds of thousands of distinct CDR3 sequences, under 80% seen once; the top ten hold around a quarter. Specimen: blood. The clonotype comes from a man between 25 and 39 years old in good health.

As DNA, the CDR3 is TGCAGTGCTAGGGTCACAGGTTCCTACGAGCAGTACTTC. Translated: CSARVTGSYEQYF. The chain recombines TRBV20-1 with TRBJ2-7; weak D call: TRBD1 (5 bases). The V end was cut by 3 bases, the J end by 1 base, with 10 bases between. In germline, CDR1 is DFQATT, CDR2 SNEGSKA (reference sequence). The CDR3 has 13 residues.